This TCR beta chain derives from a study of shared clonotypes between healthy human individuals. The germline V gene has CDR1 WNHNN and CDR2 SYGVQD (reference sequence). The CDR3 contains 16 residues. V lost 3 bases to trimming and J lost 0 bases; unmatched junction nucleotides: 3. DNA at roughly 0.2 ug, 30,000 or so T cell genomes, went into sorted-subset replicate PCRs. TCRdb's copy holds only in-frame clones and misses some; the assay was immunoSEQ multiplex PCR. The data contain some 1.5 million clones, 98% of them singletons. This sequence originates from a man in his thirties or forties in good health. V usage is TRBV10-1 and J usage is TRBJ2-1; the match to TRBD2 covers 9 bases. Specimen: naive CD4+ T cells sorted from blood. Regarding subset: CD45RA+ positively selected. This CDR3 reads CASSDALAGSYNEQFF. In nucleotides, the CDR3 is TGCGCCAGCAGTGATGCACTAGCGGGCTCCTACAATGAGCAGTTCTTC.